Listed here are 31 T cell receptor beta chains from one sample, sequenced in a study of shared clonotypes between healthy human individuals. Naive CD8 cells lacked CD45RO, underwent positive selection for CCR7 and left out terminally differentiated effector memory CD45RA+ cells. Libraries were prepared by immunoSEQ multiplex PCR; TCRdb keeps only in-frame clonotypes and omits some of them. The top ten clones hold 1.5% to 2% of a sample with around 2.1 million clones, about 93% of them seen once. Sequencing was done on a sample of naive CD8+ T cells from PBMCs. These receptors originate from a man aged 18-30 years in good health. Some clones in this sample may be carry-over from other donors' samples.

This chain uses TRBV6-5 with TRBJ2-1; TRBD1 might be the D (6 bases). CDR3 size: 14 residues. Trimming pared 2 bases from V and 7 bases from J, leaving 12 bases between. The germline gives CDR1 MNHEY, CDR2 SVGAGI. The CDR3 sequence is CASSYMGAENEQFF. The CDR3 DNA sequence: TGTGCCAGCAGTTACATGGGGGCAGAGAATGAGCAGTTCTTC.

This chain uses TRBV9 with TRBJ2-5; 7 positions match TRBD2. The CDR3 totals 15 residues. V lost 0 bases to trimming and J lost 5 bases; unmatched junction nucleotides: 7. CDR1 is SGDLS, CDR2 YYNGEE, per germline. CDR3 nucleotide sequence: TGTGCCAGCAGCGTAGGGTCAGGGAGGGTCGAGACCCAGTACTTC. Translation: CASSVGSGRVETQYF.

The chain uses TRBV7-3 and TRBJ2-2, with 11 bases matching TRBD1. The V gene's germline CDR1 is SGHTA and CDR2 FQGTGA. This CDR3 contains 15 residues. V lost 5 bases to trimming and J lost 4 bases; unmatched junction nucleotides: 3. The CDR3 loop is CASSQGQGVTGELFF. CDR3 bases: TGTGCCAGCAGCCAGGGACAGGGGGTCACCGGGGAGCTGTTTTTT.

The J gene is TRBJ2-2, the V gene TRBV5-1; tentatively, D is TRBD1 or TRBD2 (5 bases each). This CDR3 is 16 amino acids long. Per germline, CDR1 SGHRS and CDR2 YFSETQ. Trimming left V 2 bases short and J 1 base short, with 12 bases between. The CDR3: CASSLYGTMNTGELFF. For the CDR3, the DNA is TGCGCCAGCAGCTTATACGGGACGATGAACACCGGGGAGCTGTTTTTT.

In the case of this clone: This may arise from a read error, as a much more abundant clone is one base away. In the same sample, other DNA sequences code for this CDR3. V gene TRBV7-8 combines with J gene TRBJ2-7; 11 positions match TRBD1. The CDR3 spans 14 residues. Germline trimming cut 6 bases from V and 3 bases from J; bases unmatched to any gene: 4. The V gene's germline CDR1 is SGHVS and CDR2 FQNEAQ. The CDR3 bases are TGTGCCAGCAGTCCCGGGACAGGGGGCTACGAGCAGTACTTC. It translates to CASSPGTGGYEQYF.

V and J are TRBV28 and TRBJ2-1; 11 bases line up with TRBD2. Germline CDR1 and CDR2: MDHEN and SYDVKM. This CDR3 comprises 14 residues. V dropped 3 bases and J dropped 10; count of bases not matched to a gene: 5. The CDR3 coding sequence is TGTGCCAGCAGTTTTCTAGCGGGAGGCAGCGAGCAGTTCTTC. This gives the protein CASSFLAGGSEQFF.

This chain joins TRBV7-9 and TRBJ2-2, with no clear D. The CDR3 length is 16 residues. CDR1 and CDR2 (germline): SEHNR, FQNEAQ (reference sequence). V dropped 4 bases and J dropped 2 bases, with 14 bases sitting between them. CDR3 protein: CASSSGGQENTGELFF. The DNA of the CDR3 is TGTGCCAGCAGCTCGGGTGGGCAAGAAAACACCGGGGAGCTGTTTTTT.

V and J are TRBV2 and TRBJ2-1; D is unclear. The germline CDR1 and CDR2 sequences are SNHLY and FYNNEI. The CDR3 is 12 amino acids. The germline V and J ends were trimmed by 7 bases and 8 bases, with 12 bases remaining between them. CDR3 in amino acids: CASTRVWHEQFF. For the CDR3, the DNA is TGTGCCAGCACCCGGGTATGGCATGAGCAGTTCTTC.

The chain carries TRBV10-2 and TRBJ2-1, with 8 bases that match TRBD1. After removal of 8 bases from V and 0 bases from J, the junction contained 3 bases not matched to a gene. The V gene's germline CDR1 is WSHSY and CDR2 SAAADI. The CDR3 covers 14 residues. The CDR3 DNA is TGCGCCAGCTGGGACAGGAGCTCCTACAATGAGCAGTTCTTC. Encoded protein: CASWDRSSYNEQFF.

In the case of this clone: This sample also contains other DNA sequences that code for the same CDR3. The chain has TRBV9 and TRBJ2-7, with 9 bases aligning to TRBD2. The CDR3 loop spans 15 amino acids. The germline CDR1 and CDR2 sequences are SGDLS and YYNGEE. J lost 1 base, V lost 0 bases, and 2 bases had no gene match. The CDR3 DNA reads TGTGCCAGCAGCGTAGAAGCGGGAGGATCCTACGAGCAGTACTTC. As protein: CASSVEAGGSYEQYF.

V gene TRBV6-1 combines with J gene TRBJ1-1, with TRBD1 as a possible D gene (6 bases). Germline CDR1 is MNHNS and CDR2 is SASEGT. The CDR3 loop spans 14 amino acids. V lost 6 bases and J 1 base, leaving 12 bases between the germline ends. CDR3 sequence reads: CASRRQARNTEAFF. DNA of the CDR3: TGTGCCAGCAGAAGACAGGCAAGGAACACTGAAGCTTTCTTT.

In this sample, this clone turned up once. DNA for the CDR3: TGTGCCAGCAGTCCACGACCTGCCTCAGACGAAGCTTTCTTT. Translation: CASSPRPASDEAFF. The rearrangement uses TRBV28 and TRBJ1-1; D ambiguous. This CDR3 has 14 residues. Between the trimmed V and J ends, which lost 5 bases and 8 bases, there was a span of 18 bases. Germline lookup yields CDR1 MDHEN and CDR2 SYDVKM.

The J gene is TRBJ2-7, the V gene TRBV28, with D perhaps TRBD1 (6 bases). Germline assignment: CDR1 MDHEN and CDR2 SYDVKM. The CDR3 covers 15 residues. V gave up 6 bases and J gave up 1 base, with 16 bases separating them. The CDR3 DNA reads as TGTGCCAGCAGACAAGGGGGATTCATGTCCTACGAGCAGTACTTC. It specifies CASRQGGFMSYEQYF.

The CDR3 spells CASSSLGGNTIYF. CDR3 in DNA: TGTGCCAGCAGCTCCCTGGGGGGAAACACCATATATTTT. The V call is TRBV28, the J call TRBJ1-3, with D hard to call. Germline V lookup: CDR1 MDHEN, CDR2 SYDVKM. Trimming pared 6 bases from V and 4 bases from J, leaving 10 bases between. This CDR3 is 13 amino acids long.

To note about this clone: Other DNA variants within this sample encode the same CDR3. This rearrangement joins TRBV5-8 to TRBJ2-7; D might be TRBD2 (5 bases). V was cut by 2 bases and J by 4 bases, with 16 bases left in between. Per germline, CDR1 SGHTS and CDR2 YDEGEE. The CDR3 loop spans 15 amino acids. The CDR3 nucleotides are TGTGCCAGCAGCTTCACCGGGAACCCTCCATACGAGCAGTACTTC. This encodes CASSFTGNPPYEQYF.

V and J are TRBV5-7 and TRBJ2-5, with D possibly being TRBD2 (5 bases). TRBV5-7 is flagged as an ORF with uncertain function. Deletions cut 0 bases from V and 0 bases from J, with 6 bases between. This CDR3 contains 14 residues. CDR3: CASSLAGDQETQYF. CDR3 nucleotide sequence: TGTGCCAGCAGCTTGGCCGGGGACCAAGAGACCCAGTACTTC.

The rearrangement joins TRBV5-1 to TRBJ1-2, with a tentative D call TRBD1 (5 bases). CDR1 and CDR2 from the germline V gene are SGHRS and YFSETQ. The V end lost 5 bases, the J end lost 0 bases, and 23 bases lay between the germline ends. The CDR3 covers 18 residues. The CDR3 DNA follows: TGCGCCAGCAGGGGACCCCCCCAATTTCCGTCTTCTAACTATGGCTACACCTTC. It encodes CASRGPPQFPSSNYGYTF.

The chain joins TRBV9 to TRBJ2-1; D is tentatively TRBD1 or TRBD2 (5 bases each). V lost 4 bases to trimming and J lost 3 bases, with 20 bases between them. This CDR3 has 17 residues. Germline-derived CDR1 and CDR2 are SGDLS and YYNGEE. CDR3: CASSPGKGIAGYNEQFF. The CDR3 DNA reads TGTGCCAGCAGCCCGGGGAAGGGGATAGCAGGCTACAATGAGCAGTTCTTC.

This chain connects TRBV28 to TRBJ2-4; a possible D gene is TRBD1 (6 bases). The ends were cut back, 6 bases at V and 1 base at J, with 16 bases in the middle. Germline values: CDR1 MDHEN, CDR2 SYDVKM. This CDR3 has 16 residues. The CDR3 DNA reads TGTGCCAGCAGCACTCCAGGGGTCTGGGCCAAAAACATTCAGTACTTC. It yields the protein CASSTPGVWAKNIQYF. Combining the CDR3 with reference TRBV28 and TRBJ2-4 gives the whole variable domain DVKVTQSSRYLVKRTGEKVFLECVQDMDHENMFWYRQDPGLGLRLIYFSYDVKMKEKGDIPEGYSVSREKKERFSLILESASTNQTSMYLCASSTPGVWAKNIQYFGAGTRLSVL.

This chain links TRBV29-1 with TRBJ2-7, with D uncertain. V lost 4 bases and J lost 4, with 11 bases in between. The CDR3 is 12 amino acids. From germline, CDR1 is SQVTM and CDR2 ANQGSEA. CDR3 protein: CSVAHGLYEQYF. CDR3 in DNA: TGCAGCGTTGCGCACGGCCTATACGAGCAGTACTTC.

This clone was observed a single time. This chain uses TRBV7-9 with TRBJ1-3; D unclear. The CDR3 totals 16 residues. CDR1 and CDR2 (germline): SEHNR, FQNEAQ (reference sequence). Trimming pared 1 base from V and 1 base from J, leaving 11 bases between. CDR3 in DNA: TGTGCCAGCAGCTTAGTTAGGGCAGCGTCTGGAAACACCATATATTTT. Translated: CASSLVRAASGNTIYF.

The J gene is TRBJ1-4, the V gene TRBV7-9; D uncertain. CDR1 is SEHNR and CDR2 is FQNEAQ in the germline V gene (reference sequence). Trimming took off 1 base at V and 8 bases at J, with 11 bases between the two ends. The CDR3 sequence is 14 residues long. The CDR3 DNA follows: TGTGCCAGCAGCTTAGGGCCCCTCGGGGAAAAACTGTTTTTT. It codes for CASSLGPLGEKLFF.

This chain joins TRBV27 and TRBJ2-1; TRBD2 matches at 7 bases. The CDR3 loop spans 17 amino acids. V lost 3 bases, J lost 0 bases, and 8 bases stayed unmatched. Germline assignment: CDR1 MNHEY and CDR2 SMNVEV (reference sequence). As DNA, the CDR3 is TGTGCCAGCAGTTTTTTCGGTAGCGGGCACTCCTACAATGAGCAGTTCTTC. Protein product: CASSFFGSGHSYNEQFF.

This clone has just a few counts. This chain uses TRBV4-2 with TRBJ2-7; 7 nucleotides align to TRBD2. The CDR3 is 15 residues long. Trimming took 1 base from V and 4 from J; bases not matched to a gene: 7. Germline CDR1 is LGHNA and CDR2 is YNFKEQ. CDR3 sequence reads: CASSQGGGAAYEQYF. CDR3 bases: TGTGCCAGCAGCCAAGGCGGGGGAGCGGCTTACGAGCAGTACTTC.

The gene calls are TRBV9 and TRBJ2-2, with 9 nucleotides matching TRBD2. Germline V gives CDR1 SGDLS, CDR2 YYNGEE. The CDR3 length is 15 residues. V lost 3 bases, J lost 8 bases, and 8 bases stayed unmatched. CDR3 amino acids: CASSAFAGGSGELFF. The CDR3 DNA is TGTGCCAGCAGCGCTTTTGCGGGAGGGTCAGGGGAGCTGTTTTTT.

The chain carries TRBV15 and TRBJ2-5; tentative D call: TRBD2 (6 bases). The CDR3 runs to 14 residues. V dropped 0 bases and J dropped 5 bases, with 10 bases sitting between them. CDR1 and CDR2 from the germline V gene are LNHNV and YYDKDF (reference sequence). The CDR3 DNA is TGTGCCACCAGCAGAGATGTCGGAGGGGAGACCCAGTACTTC. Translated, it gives CATSRDVGGETQYF.

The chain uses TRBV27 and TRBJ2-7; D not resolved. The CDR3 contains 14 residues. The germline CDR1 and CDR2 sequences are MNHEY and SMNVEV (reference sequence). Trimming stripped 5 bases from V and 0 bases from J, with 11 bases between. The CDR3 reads CASSIRRSSYEQYF. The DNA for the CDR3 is TGTGCCAGCAGTATACGCAGAAGCTCCTACGAGCAGTACTTC.

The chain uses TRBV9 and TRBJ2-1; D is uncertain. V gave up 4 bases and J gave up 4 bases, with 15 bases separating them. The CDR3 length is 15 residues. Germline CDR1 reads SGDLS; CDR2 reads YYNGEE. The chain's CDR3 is CASSPADFIYNEQFF. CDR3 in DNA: TGTGCCAGCAGCCCGGCTGACTTTATTTACAATGAGCAGTTCTTC.

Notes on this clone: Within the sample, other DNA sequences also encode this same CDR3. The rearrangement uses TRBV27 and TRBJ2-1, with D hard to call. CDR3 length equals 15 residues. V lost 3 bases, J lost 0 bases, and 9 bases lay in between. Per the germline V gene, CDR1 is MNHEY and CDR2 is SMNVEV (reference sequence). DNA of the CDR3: TGTGCCAGCAGTTTTAGTTCCAGCTCCTACAATGAGCAGTTCTTC. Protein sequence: CASSFSSSSYNEQFF.

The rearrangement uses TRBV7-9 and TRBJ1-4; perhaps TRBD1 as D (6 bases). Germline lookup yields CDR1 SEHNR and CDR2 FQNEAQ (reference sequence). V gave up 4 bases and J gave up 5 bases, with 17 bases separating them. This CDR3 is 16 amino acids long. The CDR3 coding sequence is TGTGCCAGCAGCTCCAGTCCGGGACACAAGAATGAAAAACTGTTTTTT. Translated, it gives CASSSSPGHKNEKLFF.

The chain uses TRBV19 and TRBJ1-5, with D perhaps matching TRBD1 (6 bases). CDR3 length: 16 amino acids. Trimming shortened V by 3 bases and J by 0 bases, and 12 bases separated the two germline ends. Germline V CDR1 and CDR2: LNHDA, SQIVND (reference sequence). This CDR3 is CASSMGGALSNQPQHF. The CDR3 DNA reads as TGTGCCAGTAGTATGGGGGGGGCGCTTAGCAATCAGCCCCAGCATTTT.